The 3 T cell receptor beta chains reported below all come from one sample, sequenced in a study of T cells after posttransplantation cyclophosphamide. Sequenced by immunoSEQ multiplex PCR; TCRdb stores in-frame clones only, minus some. The sample has tens of thousands of clones; 92% are singletons. The specimen sequenced was PBMCs. The receptors originated from a woman aged 45-59 years in good health and a related stem cell transplant donor.

The chain recombines TRBV29-1 with TRBJ1-1; weak D call: TRBD1 (5 bases). V lost 6 bases to trimming and J lost 2 bases, with 13 bases between them. The CDR3 loop spans 13 amino acids. Per germline, CDR1 SQVTM and CDR2 ANQGSEA. CDR3 coding DNA: TGCAGCGTCCATGGGGCAGAAAACACTGAAGCTTTCTTT. This gives the protein CSVHGAENTEAFF.

This clone was recorded once. V and J are TRBV12-2 and TRBJ2-1; TRBD1 is taken as the D call from the table, unchecked against the DNA. TRBV12-2 constitutes a pseudogene. The CDR3 sequence is 18 residues long. As DNA, the CDR3 is TGTGCAAGTCGCCCCAACCTTAGAACAGGCACCCATCGGAATGAGCAGTTCTTC. This encodes CASRPNLRTGTHRNEQFF.

V usage is TRBV10-2 and J usage is TRBJ2-3; the match to TRBD2 covers 8 bases. The CDR3 has 14 amino acids. Trimming removed 5 bases from V and 5 bases from J; junction bases left unmatched: 6. Germline CDR1 is WSHSY and CDR2 is SAAADI. DNA for the CDR3: TGCGCCAGCAGTACAGCGGGGGCCGGAGATACGCAGTATTTT. Translation: CASSTAGAGDTQYF.